The 16 T cell receptor beta chains below come from one sample, sequenced in a study of T cell repertoires in cytomegalovirus infection. TCRdb used MiXCR to reprocess the reads, holding one entry per CDR3 protein. This sample has 400,000 to 550,000 distinct CDR3 sequences; 11% occur once, and the top ten carry 10%. The sequenced material came from PBMCs. These receptor sequences come from a human donor in good health (CMV status not recorded). Some clones in this sample may be carry-over from other donors' samples.

This clonotype was counted ten times or more. The chain has TRBV7-6 and TRBJ2-2, with D hard to call. Germline-derived CDR1 and CDR2 are SGHVS and FNYEAQ. This CDR3 spans 16 amino acids. The V end lost 4 bases, the J end lost 6 bases, and 18 bases lay between the germline ends. The CDR3 DNA reads TGTGCCAGCAGCTCTCCCACCCCCAGCAGTGCCGGGGAGCTGTTTTTT. Protein sequence: CASSSPTPSSAGELFF.

This clonotype was seen ten or more times. The rearrangement links TRBV27 to TRBJ1-4, with 8 nucleotides matching TRBD1. Germline loops: CDR1 MNHEY, CDR2 SMNVEV (reference sequence). Trimming at V came to 4 bases and at J to 5 bases, leaving 9 bases not matched to a gene. This CDR3 region has 16 residues. CDR3 nucleotides: TGTGCCAGCAGTTCGAAGAATCGACAGGGGAATGAAAAACTGTTTTTT. Residues: CASSSKNRQGNEKLFF.

This clonotype has a count of ten or more. The chain uses TRBV5-4 and TRBJ1-1, with 9 bases that match TRBD1. This CDR3 has 14 residues. Unmatched junction bases numbered 5, after V lost 4 bases and J lost 4 bases. The germline CDR1 and CDR2 sequences are SGHNT and YYREEE (reference sequence). CDR3 sequence (DNA): TGTGCCAGCAGCCCGACAGGGGGTATCACTGAAGCTTTCTTT. Translating it yields CASSPTGGITEAFF.

This clonotype was observed at least ten times. The CDR3 protein is CASSGVPNQPQHF. Here the CDR3 DNA reads TGTGCCAGCAGCGGAGTCCCTAATCAGCCCCAGCATTTT. The chain combines TRBV7-6 with TRBJ1-5; D ambiguous. Germline CDR1 and CDR2: SGHVS and FNYEAQ. Trimming removed 5 bases from V and 4 bases from J, with 9 bases in between. CDR3 length: 13 amino acids.

The table lists this clonotype with a few counts. The chain links TRBV28 to TRBJ1-3, with TRBD1 matching over 11 bases. The V gene end was trimmed by 3 bases and the J gene end by 3 bases; junction bases not matched to a gene: 10. This CDR3 region has 18 residues. Germline V gene data show CDR1 as MDHEN and CDR2 as SYDVKM. CDR3 DNA sequence: TGTGCCAGCAGTTTCAGCATCTTGGACAGGGGGCTTGGAAACACCATATATTTT. Its protein product is CASSFSILDRGLGNTIYF.

V usage is TRBV10-1 and J usage is TRBJ2-7; no reliable D call. CDR1 and CDR2 from the germline V gene are WNHNN and SYGVQD (reference sequence). Deletions cut 3 bases from V and 0 bases from J, with 9 bases between. CDR3 length: 14 residues. The CDR3 reads CASSDQANSYEQYF. The DNA for the CDR3 is TGCGCCAGCAGTGATCAGGCCAACTCCTACGAGCAGTACTTC.

In its sample, this clonotype was seen many times. The CDR3 coding sequence is TGTGCCAGCAGTTCCTGGACAGGGGGAAGAGACACTGAAGCTTTCTTT. It specifies CASSSWTGGRDTEAFF. J is TRBJ1-1 and V is TRBV12-3 or TRBV12-4, with 10 positions matching TRBD1. This CDR3 is built from 16 residues. Losses at the gene ends were 4 bases for V and 3 bases for J; bases not matched to a gene: 8.

This clonotype was seen at least ten times. V gene TRBV28 combines with J gene TRBJ2-7; 11 nucleotides agree with TRBD1. The CDR3 is 17 amino acids. V lost 4 bases and J lost 4; bases outside the gene matches: 12. CDR1 is MDHEN and CDR2 is SYDVKM in the germline V gene. The CDR3 here is CASSSHTGTGGLYEQYF. DNA of the CDR3: TGTGCCAGCAGTTCACACACCGGGACAGGGGGTCTGTACGAGCAGTACTTC.

The chain is built from TRBV28 and TRBJ1-5, with D uncertain. Trimming took off 6 bases at V and 11 bases at J, with 8 bases between the two ends. From germline, CDR1 is MDHEN and CDR2 SYDVKM. CDR3 length: 10 amino acids. For the CDR3, the DNA is TGTGCCAGCAGGAGCATGACCCAGCATTTT. Its translation: CASRSMTQHF.

V gene TRBV7-8 combines with J gene TRBJ1-6; 7 bases match TRBD1. Germline V gene data show CDR1 as SGHVS and CDR2 as FQNEAQ. This CDR3 has 14 amino acids. The trim removed 4 bases at V and 9 bases at J, leaving 6 bases unmatched. The CDR3 is CASSSYRGGSPLHF. The CDR3 region has the DNA TGTGCCAGCAGCTCTTACAGGGGAGGTTCACCCCTCCACTTT.

Many counts were recorded for this clonotype. This chain joins TRBV6-2 or TRBV6-3 and TRBJ2-7; a possible D gene is TRBD2 (5 bases). CDR3 size: 16 residues. Germline CDR1 is MNHEY and CDR2 is SVGEGT. V was clipped by 2 bases and J by 0 bases, with 14 bases between them. The DNA for the CDR3 is TGTGCCAGCAGTTACGCCCGGGGTACGCTCTCCTACGAGCAGTACTTC. Amino acid sequence: CASSYARGTLSYEQYF.

This clonotype has a count of ten or more. This chain connects TRBV24-1 to TRBJ1-3; no firm D call. The V gene's germline CDR1 is KGHDR and CDR2 SFDVKD. CDR3 length equals 15 residues. The V end lost 4 bases, the J end lost 0 bases, and 9 bases lay between the germline ends. The CDR3 region is CATSDIGISGNTIYF. The CDR3 DNA follows: TGTGCCACCAGTGACATCGGAATCTCTGGAAACACCATATATTTT.

V is TRBV14 and J is TRBJ1-1; D unclear. The CDR3 is 13 amino acids. The germline gives CDR1 SGHDN, CDR2 FVKESK. V dropped 6 bases and J dropped 5 bases, with 13 bases sitting between them. Written as DNA, the CDR3 is TGTGCCAGCAGGAAGGGTCCGGGAACTGAAGCTTTCTTT. Its translation is CASRKGPGTEAFF.

This clonotype came up many times. This chain joins TRBV7-2 and TRBJ2-7; no firm D call. CDR1 is SGHTA and CDR2 is FQGNSA in the germline V gene. Trimming shortened V by 2 bases and J by 7 bases, and 15 bases separated the two germline ends. This CDR3 comprises 14 residues. In nucleotides, the CDR3 is TGTGCCAGCAGCTTAAGGGTGGGGTATGGTGAGCAGTACTTC. Translated, it gives CASSLRVGYGEQYF.

This clonotype was counted a few times. This chain joins TRBV20-1 and TRBJ1-5; D gene ambiguous. V dropped 2 bases and J dropped 0 bases, with 14 bases sitting between them. CDR1 and CDR2 from the germline V gene are DFQATT and SNEGSKA (reference sequence). The CDR3 loop spans 16 amino acids. CDR3 nucleotides: TGCAGTGCTAGAAACCTCGTCAGCAATAGCAATCAGCCCCAGCATTTT. Its protein is CSARNLVSNSNQPQHF.

This chain's CDR3 is CASSLVFRTDQETQYF. CDR3 nucleotides: TGTGCCAGCAGCTTAGTTTTTAGGACAGACCAAGAGACCCAGTACTTC. This chain connects TRBV7-9 to TRBJ2-5; D perhaps matches TRBD1 (6 bases). V was pared by 1 base and J by 0 bases, with 12 bases between. This CDR3 has 16 amino acids. Germline lookup yields CDR1 SEHNR and CDR2 FQNEAQ (reference sequence).